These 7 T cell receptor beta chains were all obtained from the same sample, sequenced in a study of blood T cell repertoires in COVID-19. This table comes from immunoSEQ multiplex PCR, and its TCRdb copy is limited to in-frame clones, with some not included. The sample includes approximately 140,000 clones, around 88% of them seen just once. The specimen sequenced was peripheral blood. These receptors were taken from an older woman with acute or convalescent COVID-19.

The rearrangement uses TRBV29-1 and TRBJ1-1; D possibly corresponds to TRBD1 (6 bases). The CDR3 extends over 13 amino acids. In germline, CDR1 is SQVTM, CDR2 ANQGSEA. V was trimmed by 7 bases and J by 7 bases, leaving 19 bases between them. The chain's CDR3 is CSAGGGVGFEAFF. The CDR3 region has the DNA TGCAGCGCCGGGGGGGGCGTCGGGTTTGAAGCTTTCTTT.

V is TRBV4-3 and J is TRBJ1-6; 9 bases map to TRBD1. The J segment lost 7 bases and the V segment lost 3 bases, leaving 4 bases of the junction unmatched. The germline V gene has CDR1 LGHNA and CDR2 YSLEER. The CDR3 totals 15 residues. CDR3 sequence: CASSHSGQGNSPLHF. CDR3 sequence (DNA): TGCGCCAGCAGCCACTCAGGACAGGGGAATTCACCCCTCCACTTT.

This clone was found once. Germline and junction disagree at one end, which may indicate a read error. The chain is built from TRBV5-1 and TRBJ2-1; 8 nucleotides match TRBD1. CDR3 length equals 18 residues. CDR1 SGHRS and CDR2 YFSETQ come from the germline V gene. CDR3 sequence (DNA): TGCGCCAGCAGTTTGGACCCTACCGGGACAGGTGAACCCAATGAGCAGTTCTTC. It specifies CASSLDPTGTGEPNEQFF.

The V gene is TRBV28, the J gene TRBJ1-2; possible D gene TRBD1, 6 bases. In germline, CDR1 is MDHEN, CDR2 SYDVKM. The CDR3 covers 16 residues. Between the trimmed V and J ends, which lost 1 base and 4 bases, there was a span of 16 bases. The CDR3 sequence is CASSLSGASVIYGYTF. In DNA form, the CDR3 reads TGTGCCAGCAGTTTATCAGGGGCCTCCGTCATCTATGGCTACACCTTC.

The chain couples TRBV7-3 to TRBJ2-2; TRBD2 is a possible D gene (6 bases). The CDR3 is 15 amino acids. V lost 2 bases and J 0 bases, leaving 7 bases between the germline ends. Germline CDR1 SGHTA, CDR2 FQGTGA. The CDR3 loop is CASSLLATNTGELFF. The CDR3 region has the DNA TGTGCCAGCAGCTTACTAGCGACGAACACCGGGGAGCTGTTTTTT. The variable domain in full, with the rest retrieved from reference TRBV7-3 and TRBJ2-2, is GAGVSQTPSNKVTEKGKYVELRCDPISGHTALYWYRQSLGQGPEFLIYFQGTGAADDSGLPNDRFFAVRPEGSVSTLKIQRTERGDSAVYLCASSLLATNTGELFFGEGSRLTVL.

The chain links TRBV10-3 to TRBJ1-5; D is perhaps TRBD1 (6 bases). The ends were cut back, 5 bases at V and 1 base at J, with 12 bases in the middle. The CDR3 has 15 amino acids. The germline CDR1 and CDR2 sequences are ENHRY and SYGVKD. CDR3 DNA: TGTGCCATCAGTCCGAGCGGGGGCAGCAATCAGCCCCAGCATTTT. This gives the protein CAISPSGGSNQPQHF.

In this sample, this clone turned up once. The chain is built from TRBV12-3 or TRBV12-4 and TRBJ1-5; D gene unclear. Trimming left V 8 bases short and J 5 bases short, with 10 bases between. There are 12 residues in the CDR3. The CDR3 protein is CASSTTYQPQHF. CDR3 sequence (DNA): TGTGCCAGCTCAACGACATATCAGCCCCAGCATTTT.